Listed here are 19 T cell receptor beta chains from one sample, sequenced in a study of blood T cell repertoires in COVID-19. Clones were sequenced by immunoSEQ multiplex PCR, and TCRdb holds only the in-frame ones, with some missing. The sample lists over 150,000 clones, about four fifths occurring once. Sequenced input: PBMCs or T cells enriched from blood (not recorded which). The receptors were gathered from a man aged 35 to 55 who had recovered from COVID-19.

The chain links TRBV5-4 to TRBJ1-1; D gene unclear. CDR3 length: 14 amino acids. Trimming removed 0 bases from V and 2 bases from J, with 8 bases in between. The germline CDR1 and CDR2 sequences are SGHNT and YYREEE (reference sequence). The CDR3, as DNA: TGTGCCAGCAGCTTGGTGGCGGATAACACTGAAGCTTTCTTT. It is translated as CASSLVADNTEAFF.

This chain uses TRBV7-2 with TRBJ1-5, with 7 bases matching TRBD1. Germline CDR1 and CDR2: SGHTA and FQGNSA. The CDR3 has 14 residues. The junction had 6 bases not matched to a gene; V was cut back by 3 bases and J by 7 bases. CDR3 bases: TGTGCCAGCAGCTTGATGACAGGGAACCAGCCCCAGCATTTT. This sequence encodes CASSLMTGNQPQHF.

This clone was counted a few times. This chain connects TRBV6-2 or TRBV6-3 to TRBJ1-2, with 8 nucleotides matching TRBD1. The CDR3 covers 12 residues. The germline V gene encodes CDR1 MNHEY and CDR2 SVGEGT. Trimming removed 1 base from V and 14 bases from J; junction bases left unmatched: 6. CDR3 residues: CASSYLQGDRTF. CDR3 DNA sequence: TGTGCCAGCAGTTACTTACAGGGGGATAGGACCTTC.

This clone has only a few counts. The chain is built from TRBV5-1 and TRBJ2-3, with D maybe TRBD1 (5 bases). The CDR3 loop spans 16 amino acids. CDR1 and CDR2 (germline): SGHRS, YFSETQ. V was trimmed by 0 bases and J by 1 base, leaving 12 bases between them. In nucleotides, the CDR3 is TGCGCCAGCAGCTTGGTCCCAGGGTCGGGCACAGATACGCAGTATTTT. Translating it yields CASSLVPGSGTDTQYF.

The genes are TRBV24-1 and TRBJ2-5, with 7 nucleotides matching TRBD2. The CDR3 runs to 14 residues. V lost 4 bases and J lost 5; bases outside the gene matches: 6. CDR1 is KGHDR and CDR2 is SFDVKD in the germline V gene. The CDR3 sequence: CATSDPGGGETQYF. Here the CDR3 DNA reads TGTGCCACCAGTGACCCGGGAGGCGGGGAGACCCAGTACTTC.

The chain links TRBV14 to TRBJ2-1, with TRBD2 matching over 7 bases. Germline values: CDR1 SGHDN, CDR2 FVKESK. This CDR3 comprises 15 residues. Trimming at V came to 3 bases and at J to 1 base, leaving 3 bases not matched to a gene. CDR3 DNA sequence: TGTGCCAGCAGCCACATTAGCGGGTCCTACAATGAGCAGTTCTTC. Translated, it gives CASSHISGSYNEQFF.

The CDR3 DNA is TGTGCCAGCAGCCAAGACGCAGGGCGTCGGTATGGCTACACCTTC. It yields the protein CASSQDAGRRYGYTF. The rearrangement uses TRBV4-2 and TRBJ1-2, with a tentative D call TRBD1 (5 bases). The CDR3 consists of 15 residues. CDR1 LGHNA and CDR2 YNFKEQ come from the germline V gene. V lost 0 bases and J lost 5, with 13 bases in between.

Details on this clone: Other DNA sequences in the same sample also yield this CDR3. The chain uses TRBV19 and TRBJ1-5, with D perhaps matching TRBD1 (6 bases). The CDR3 sequence is 13 residues long. Per the germline V gene, CDR1 is LNHDA and CDR2 is SQIVND (reference sequence). Trimming took off 5 bases at V and 4 bases at J, with 9 bases between the two ends. The CDR3 reads CASSGTGNQPQHF. The DNA of the CDR3 is TGTGCCAGTAGTGGTACAGGGAATCAGCCCCAGCATTTT.

In this sample, this clone turned up once. The chain is built from TRBV5-1 and TRBJ2-5; 8 positions match TRBD1. From germline, CDR1 is SGHRS and CDR2 YFSETQ. The V and J ends lost 7 bases and 2 bases, in that order; junction bases with no gene match: 7. CDR3 length: 14 amino acids. CDR3 amino acids: CASQETGGQETQYF. For the CDR3, the DNA is TGCGCCAGCCAAGAAACAGGGGGACAAGAGACCCAGTACTTC.

Only one count was recorded for this clone. The chain is built from TRBV18 and TRBJ1-1, with 8 bases that match TRBD1. Germline CDR1 KGHSH, CDR2 LQKENI. This CDR3 contains 14 residues. V lost 6 bases, J lost 1 base, and 4 bases stayed unmatched. Here the CDR3 DNA reads TGTGCCAGCTCGGCCGGACAGGGGAACACTGAAGCTTTCTTT. It specifies CASSAGQGNTEAFF.

This clone occurred once. The rearrangement joins TRBV28 to TRBJ2-3, with 8 bases identical to TRBD2. This CDR3 contains 16 residues. The ends lost 4 bases at V and 0 bases at J; junction bases unmatched: 6. Germline-derived CDR1 and CDR2 are MDHEN and SYDVKM. CDR3 in amino acids: CASSSPGGGSTDTQYF. The CDR3 nucleotides read TGTGCCAGCAGTTCCCCCGGGGGGGGAAGCACAGATACGCAGTATTTT.

CDR3 residues: CASSLLAGANTGELFF. In nucleotides, the CDR3 is TGCGCCAGCAGCTTGCTGGCGGGGGCGAACACCGGGGAGCTGTTTTTT. V is TRBV5-1 and J is TRBJ2-2; 7 bases are a match to TRBD2. The trim removed 1 base at V and 0 bases at J, leaving 3 bases unmatched. CDR1 and CDR2 from the germline V gene are SGHRS and YFSETQ. The CDR3 consists of 16 residues.

The chain employs TRBV9 and TRBJ2-5; D gene ambiguous. The CDR3 contains 15 residues. Germline V CDR1 and CDR2: SGDLS, YYNGEE. The ends were cut back, 0 bases at V and 2 bases at J, with 11 bases in the middle. The CDR3: CASSVGVTSQETQYF. The CDR3 DNA reads TGTGCCAGCAGCGTAGGGGTGACTTCTCAAGAGACCCAGTACTTC.

V and J are TRBV2 and TRBJ1-1, with D unclear. CDR3 length: 13 amino acids. Germline assignment: CDR1 SNHLY and CDR2 FYNNEI. Trimming shortened V by 2 bases and J by 4 bases, and 8 bases separated the two germline ends. Written as DNA, the CDR3 is TGTGCCAGCAGTGAATCCCCGGGCACTGAAGCTTTCTTT. Translation: CASSESPGTEAFF.

The rearrangement joins TRBV19 to TRBJ2-6; D unresolved. CDR1 and CDR2 (germline): LNHDA, SQIVND (reference sequence). The V end lost 6 bases, the J end lost 2 bases, and 8 bases lay between the germline ends. The CDR3 is made up of 14 amino acids. The DNA for the CDR3 is TGTGCCAGTAGATCGAGGACTGGGGCCAACGTCCTGACTTTC. Translation gives CASRSRTGANVLTF.

The chain combines TRBV23-1 with TRBJ1-1; TRBD1 might be the D (5 bases). TRBV23-1 is recorded as an ORF, its role being uncertain. CDR3 size: 13 residues. V lost 5 bases and J lost 6, with 13 bases in between. The CDR3 nucleotides are TGCGCCAGCAGTGTAGGACAACTATCTGAAGCTTTCTTT. Its translation: CASSVGQLSEAFF.

The J gene is TRBJ2-2, the V gene TRBV19; a weak D match, TRBD1 (6 bases). V was cut by 5 bases and J by 2 bases, with 9 bases left in between. The CDR3 consists of 14 residues. The germline gives CDR1 LNHDA, CDR2 SQIVND (reference sequence). CDR3 DNA sequence: TGTGCCAGTAGTTTGGACAGAAACACCGGGGAGCTGTTTTTT. Translation: CASSLDRNTGELFF.

The J gene is TRBJ1-5, the V gene TRBV21-1; the table's D call of TRBD1 was not tested on the DNA. TRBV21-1 is shown as a pseudogene. The CDR3 extends over 16 amino acids. CDR3 in amino acids: CASSLGQGYSNQPQHF. The CDR3 nucleotides are TGTGCCAGCAGCCTGGGACAGGGGTATAGCAATCAGCCCCAGCATTTT.

Concerning this clone itself: Different DNA sequences within this sample yield the same CDR3. The chain links TRBV20-1 to TRBJ1-2, with TRBD1 as a possible D gene (6 bases). Trimming removed 3 bases from V and 4 bases from J, with 9 bases in between. In germline, CDR1 is DFQATT, CDR2 SNEGSKA (reference sequence). CDR3 length: 12 residues. In DNA form, the CDR3 reads TGCAGTGCTAGTACAGGGCCCTATGGCTACACCTTC. Its protein product is CSASTGPYGYTF.